The rows below give T cell receptor beta chains drawn from one sample of a study of control samples from healthy donors and cancer patients. Sequencing used immunoSEQ multiplex PCR; TCRdb keeps in-frame clones, though not all of them. The profile shows about 190,000 clones, 91% of them singletons. The sample consisted of blood. These receptors were collected from a man in his thirties or forties in good health. Each CDR3 is given with its conserved first and last residue. D genes are given only for firm matches. Only part of the rows carry a size: once, few, many, or a class if the clone is expanded.

V: TRBV10-2
D: NA
length: 13
J: TRBJ1-1
size: NA
CDR3: CASRSTGNTEAFF
DNA: TGCGCCAGCAGGTCAACCGGGAACACTGAAGCTTTCTTT

V: TRBV5-1
D: NA
length: 15
J: TRBJ2-3
size: NA
CDR3: CASSLAGVVPDTQYF
DNA: TGCGCCAGCAGCTTGGCCGGTGTAGTCCCAGATACGCAGTATTTT

V: TRBV27
D: TRBD1
length: 15
J: TRBJ2-7
size: few
CDR3: CASSLDRDLGYEQYF
DNA: TGTGCCAGCAGTTTAGACAGGGATCTCGGGTACGAGCAGTACTTC

V: TRBV3-1/TRBV3-2
D: TRBD2
length: 16
J: TRBJ2-3
size: NA
CDR3: CASSQQGTSGSYTQYF
DNA: TGTGCCAGCAGCCAACAAGGGACTAGCGGGAGCTATACGCAGTATTTT

V: TRBV19
D: NA
length: 14
J: TRBJ1-2
size: once
CDR3: CASMSPSSLGGYTF
DNA: TGTGCCAGTATGTCGCCTAGCTCTCTGGGGGGCTACACCTTC

V: TRBV7-2
D: NA
length: 15
J: TRBJ1-5
size: NA
CDR3: CASSLISNSNQPQHF
DNA: TGTGCCAGCAGCTTAATCAGTAATAGCAATCAGCCCCAGCATTTT

V: TRBV5-1
D: TRBD2
length: 19
J: TRBJ2-7
size: NA
CDR3: CASSPPTSGALEGRYEQYF
DNA: TGCGCCAGCAGCCCTCCGACTAGCGGGGCCCTAGAGGGGCGATACGAGCAGTACTTC

V: TRBV4-2
D: TRBD1
length: 17
J: TRBJ1-6
size: NA
CDR3: CASSQPGQGDFNSPLHF
DNA: TGTGCCAGCAGCCAGCCGGGACAGGGGGATTTTAATTCACCCCTCCACTTT

V: TRBV30
D: NA
length: 15
J: TRBJ2-3
size: few
CDR3: CAWAQPGSRTDTQYF
DNA: TGTGCCTGGGCCCAACCAGGGTCTCGCACAGATACGCAGTATTTT

V: TRBV5-1
D: TRBD1
length: 15
J: TRBJ2-7
size: NA
CDR3: CASSSGTGAAYEQYF
DNA: TGCGCCAGCAGCTCCGGGACAGGGGCAGCCTACGAGCAGTACTTC

V: TRBV6-6
D: NA
length: 12
J: TRBJ2-1
size: NA
CDR3: CASSLGYNEQFF
DNA: TGTGCCAGCAGCCTCGGCTACAATGAGCAGTTCTTC

V: TRBV12-5
D: NA
length: 14
J: TRBJ1-2
size: NA
CDR3: CASALTRQDYGYTF
DNA: TGTGCTAGTGCCCTTACCCGACAGGACTATGGCTACACCTTC

V: TRBV2
D: TRBD2
length: 15
J: TRBJ2-7
size: once
CDR3: CASIPSGWGSYEQYF
DNA: TGTGCCAGCATCCCTAGCGGATGGGGATCCTACGAGCAGTACTTC

V: TRBV12-3/TRBV12-4
D: NA
length: 12
J: TRBJ2-3
size: NA
CDR3: CASSLITDTQYF
DNA: TGTGCCAGCAGTTTGATAACAGATACGCAGTATTTT

V: TRBV11-2
D: NA
length: 16
J: TRBJ2-7
size: NA
CDR3: CASSLDAGKSSYEQYF
DNA: TGTGCCAGCAGCTTAGATGCAGGAAAGAGCTCCTACGAGCAGTACTTC

V: TRBV9
D: NA
length: 17
J: TRBJ2-2
size: few
CDR3: CASSVAPGPKEAGELFF
DNA: TGTGCCAGCAGCGTAGCTCCGGGACCGAAAGAGGCCGGGGAGCTGTTTTTT

V: TRBV9
D: NA
length: 15
J: TRBJ2-7
size: NA
CDR3: CASSAGVDSSYEQYF
DNA: TGTGCCAGCAGCGCAGGGGTTGACAGCTCCTACGAGCAGTACTTC

V: TRBV6-5
D: TRBD1
length: 15
J: TRBJ1-1
size: NA
CDR3: CATTSDRGIRTEAFF
DNA: TGTGCCACCACATCGGACAGGGGAATTCGCACTGAAGCTTTCTTT

V: TRBV6-1
D: TRBD2
length: 15
J: TRBJ2-7
size: NA
CDR3: CASSEGRGGKYEQYF
DNA: TGTGCCAGCAGTGAGGGGCGGGGGGGCAAATACGAGCAGTACTTC

V: TRBV7-8
D: NA
length: 15
J: TRBJ2-1
size: NA
CDR3: CASSLMAGTYNEQFF
DNA: TGTGCCAGCAGCTTAATGGCAGGGACCTACAATGAGCAGTTCTTC

V: TRBV24-1
D: TRBD1
length: 17
J: TRBJ1-1
size: NA
CDR3: CATSDQGQGAWNTEAFF
DNA: TGTGCCACCAGTGATCAGGGTCAGGGGGCTTGGAATACTGAAGCTTTCTTT

V: TRBV9
D: NA
length: 14
J: TRBJ2-2
size: NA
CDR3: CASSVNKNTGELFF
DNA: TGTGCCAGCAGCGTAAACAAGAACACCGGGGAGCTGTTTTTT

V: TRBV7-8
D: TRBD2
length: 15
J: TRBJ2-7
size: NA
CDR3: CASSLSGGTHYEQYF
DNA: TGTGCCAGCAGCTTAAGCGGGGGGACCCACTACGAGCAGTACTTC